Below, 23 T cell receptor beta chains from the same sample are listed, as sequenced in a study of T cell responses to AZD1222 COVID-19 vaccine. Measured with immunoSEQ multiplex PCR; TCRdb has only the in-frame clones, and not every one. Of some 140,000 clones in the sample, around 93% were seen once. Sequencing used peripheral blood, obtained on day 0 of AZD1222 vaccination. These receptors came from an adult in good health.

The chain couples TRBV28 to TRBJ2-2; the D gene is possibly TRBD2 (6 bases). This CDR3 is built from 14 residues. Germline lookup yields CDR1 MDHEN and CDR2 SYDVKM. V was trimmed by 7 bases and J by 2 bases, leaving 11 bases between them. CDR3 residues: CASKGGLNTGELFF. CDR3 DNA: TGTGCCAGCAAGGGAGGACTAAACACCGGGGAGCTGTTTTTT.

The V gene is TRBV18, the J gene TRBJ1-5; unclear D gene. There are 15 residues in the CDR3. V lost 2 bases, J lost 5 bases, and 13 bases lay in between. Germline lookup yields CDR1 KGHSH and CDR2 LQKENI. This CDR3 reads CASSPGVELDQPQHF. CDR3 DNA sequence: TGTGCCAGCTCACCAGGGGTAGAGCTGGATCAGCCCCAGCATTTT.

The chain is built from TRBV6-2 or TRBV6-3 and TRBJ1-2; D unresolved. V was cut by 3 bases and J by 2 bases, with 16 bases left in between. In germline, CDR1 is MNHEY, CDR2 SVGEGT. This CDR3 has 16 residues. The CDR3 DNA sequence: TGTGCCAGCAGTTATAACCTTGGGATGTCGAACTATGGCTACACCTTC. Its protein is CASSYNLGMSNYGYTF.

The chain uses TRBV7-8 and TRBJ1-3; 8 bases line up with TRBD1. From germline, CDR1 is SGHVS and CDR2 FQNEAQ. J gave up 4 bases and V 1 base, and 3 bases lay outside the gene matches. This CDR3 comprises 15 residues. This chain's CDR3 is CASSLVRGLGNTIYF. CDR3 coding DNA: TGTGCCAGCAGCTTAGTCAGGGGGCTAGGAAACACCATATATTTT.

The rearrangement uses TRBV6-2 or TRBV6-3 and TRBJ2-6, with a tentative D call TRBD1 (5 bases). Germline CDR1 and CDR2: MNHEY and SVGEGT. Trimming pared 3 bases from V and 0 bases from J, leaving 21 bases between. This CDR3 has 20 amino acids. The DNA for the CDR3 is TGTGCCAGCAGTTATCAGGGAACTCTACCTTACCACTCTGGGGCCAACGTCCTGACTTTC. Translation: CASSYQGTLPYHSGANVLTF.

This chain uses TRBV28 with TRBJ2-7; tentative D call: TRBD1 (6 bases). V was shortened by 5 bases and J by 5 bases, with 19 bases between the two germline ends. This CDR3 contains 15 residues. CDR1 MDHEN and CDR2 SYDVKM come from the germline V gene. The DNA for the CDR3 is TGTGCCAGCAGTCCGCCCCCCGACAGGACCCACGAGCAGTACTTC. It translates to CASSPPPDRTHEQYF.

The chain recombines TRBV27 with TRBJ1-2; TRBD1 might be the D (5 bases). The V gene lost 5 bases and the J gene lost 2 bases, with 9 bases spanning the gap. This CDR3 comprises 13 residues. From germline, CDR1 is MNHEY and CDR2 SMNVEV (reference sequence). The CDR3 nucleotides read TGTGCCAGCAGTACCGGGACGAACTATGGCTACACCTTC. This translates into CASSTGTNYGYTF.

V is TRBV28 and J is TRBJ2-1; D is undetermined. The V end was cut by 2 bases, the J end by 16 bases, with 12 bases between. This CDR3 region has 11 residues. Germline V gene lookup returns CDR1 MDHEN and CDR2 SYDVKM. The CDR3: CASSLGVRCFF. As DNA, the CDR3 is TGTGCCAGCAGTTTAGGGGTACGGTGTTTCTTC.

The sample holds a few counts of this clone. CDR3 region: CATSETGSEQYF. CDR3 DNA sequence: TGTGCCACCAGTGAGACAGGGTCCGAGCAGTACTTC. This chain uses TRBV24-1 with TRBJ2-7; 7 bases agree with TRBD1. The germline CDR1 and CDR2 sequences are KGHDR and SFDVKD. V trimming: 4 bases; J trimming: 6 bases; junction bases outside the gene matches: 2. This CDR3 has 12 residues.

This chain links TRBV30 with TRBJ1-2; D gene ambiguous. Trimming left V 8 bases short and J 4 bases short, with 11 bases between. From germline, CDR1 is GTSNPN and CDR2 SVGIG (reference sequence). The CDR3 length is 11 residues. CDR3 DNA sequence: TGTGCCACGAAGTTAGGCTATGGCTACACCTTC. Its translation is CATKLGYGYTF.

This clone was recorded once. The V call is TRBV11-3, the J call TRBJ2-6; tentative D call: TRBD1 (6 bases). The V end was cut by 7 bases, the J end by 0 bases, with 16 bases between. The germline V gene encodes CDR1 SGHNT and CDR2 YENEEA. The CDR3 sequence is 17 residues long. Here the CDR3 reads CASKADRPTSGANVLTF. The CDR3 DNA sequence: TGTGCCAGCAAGGCGGACAGACCTACCTCTGGGGCCAACGTCCTGACTTTC.

The J gene is TRBJ2-1, the V gene TRBV28; D tentatively reads TRBD1 or TRBD2 (5 bases each). This CDR3 comprises 17 residues. Trimming removed 3 bases at V and 3 bases at J, with 18 bases between. Germline CDR1 reads MDHEN; CDR2 reads SYDVKM. DNA of the CDR3: TGTGCCAGCAGTTTCCGACTAAGGGGTCGGAACTACAATGAGCAGTTCTTC. Amino acids: CASSFRLRGRNYNEQFF.

The gene calls are TRBV4-1 and TRBJ2-6, with TRBD2 as a possible D gene (7 bases). The CDR3 runs 17 residues. The V gene's germline CDR1 is MGHRA and CDR2 YSYEKL. Trimming shortened V by 4 bases and J by 1 base, and 14 bases separated the two germline ends. DNA of the CDR3: TGCGCCAGCAGCCGGGGGGGCATAATATCTGGGGCCAACGTCCTGACTTTC. Its translation is CASSRGGIISGANVLTF.

The V gene is TRBV7-9, the J gene TRBJ1-5; D might be TRBD1 (6 bases). The V and J ends lost 4 bases and 7 bases respectively, with 11 bases between them. This CDR3 contains 13 residues. The germline gives CDR1 SEHNR, CDR2 FQNEAQ (reference sequence). The CDR3 DNA reads TGTGCCAGCAGCTCACAGGGTGACCAGCCCCAGCATTTT. It yields the protein CASSSQGDQPQHF.

In nucleotides, the CDR3 is TGTGCCAGCAGCTTTACAGGGACGGGTAATGAAAAACTGTTTTTT. This translates into CASSFTGTGNEKLFF. The rearrangement links TRBV9 to TRBJ1-4, with D tentatively TRBD1 (6 bases). CDR1 SGDLS and CDR2 YYNGEE come from the germline V gene. CDR3 length: 15 amino acids. The V gene lost 4 bases and the J gene lost 4 bases, with 14 bases spanning the gap.

The CDR3 DNA reads as TGTGCCAGCAGCCCCGGGGGTGGGACGGCCAAAAACATTCAGTACTTC. Residues: CASSPGGGTAKNIQYF. This chain links TRBV28 with TRBJ2-4; D perhaps matches TRBD2 (6 bases). This CDR3 has 16 residues. The V gene lost 6 bases and the J gene lost 1 base, with 16 bases spanning the gap. Per the germline V gene, CDR1 is MDHEN and CDR2 is SYDVKM.

This clone was picked up one time. The V gene is TRBV6-2 or TRBV6-3, the J gene TRBJ1-1; 7 bases are a match to TRBD1. The germline V gene has CDR1 MNHEY and CDR2 SVGEGT. The CDR3 totals 11 residues. V gave up 5 bases and J gave up 8 bases; unmatched junction bases: 2. This CDR3 reads CASSRDREAFF. DNA for the CDR3: TGTGCCAGCAGTCGGGACAGAGAAGCTTTCTTT.

This chain links TRBV30 with TRBJ1-1; tentative D call: TRBD1 (5 bases). Per germline, CDR1 GTSNPN and CDR2 SVGIG (reference sequence). Deletions cut 3 bases from V and 9 bases from J, with 14 bases between. This CDR3 has 12 residues. The CDR3, as DNA: TGTGCCTGGAGCCGGACACTTGATAAAGCTTTCTTT. Translated, it gives CAWSRTLDKAFF.

This chain uses TRBV5-6 with TRBJ2-1, with 9 positions matching TRBD2. The CDR3 runs to 16 residues. Trimming cost V 4 bases and J 6 bases; bases outside gene matches: 11. Germline V gene lookup returns CDR1 SGHDT and CDR2 YYEEEE. The CDR3 protein is CASSQLSGLAGNEQFF. The CDR3 nucleotides read TGTGCCAGCAGCCAACTCTCGGGACTAGCTGGCAATGAGCAGTTCTTC.

This clone was detected once. The V call is TRBV6-5, the J call TRBJ1-2, with D unclear. V was pared by 8 bases and J by 2 bases, with 9 bases between. This CDR3 region has 12 residues. Germline loops: CDR1 MNHEY, CDR2 SVGAGI. The CDR3 DNA is TGTGCCAGCTCGGTCGGAAACTATGGCTACACCTTC. Its protein product is CASSVGNYGYTF.

J is TRBJ2-3 and V is TRBV5-1, with D perhaps TRBD2 (6 bases). The CDR3 has 16 amino acids. Germline CDR1 SGHRS, CDR2 YFSETQ. Trimming removed 5 bases at V and 4 bases at J, with 20 bases between. CDR3 sequence reads: CASSEVRGIGADTQYF. CDR3 sequence (DNA): TGCGCCAGCAGTGAGGTACGCGGGATTGGTGCAGATACGCAGTATTTT.

This clone showed up just a few times. This chain joins TRBV6-5 and TRBJ2-1; D unclear. CDR1 MNHEY and CDR2 SVGAGI come from the germline V gene. The V and J ends lost 10 bases and 7 bases respectively, with 8 bases between them. The CDR3 spans 10 residues. The CDR3 protein is CATNSNEQFF. For the CDR3, the DNA is TGTGCCACCAACTCAAATGAGCAGTTCTTC.

The chain is built from TRBV10-3 and TRBJ2-3, with D possibly matching TRBD1 (6 bases). V dropped 6 bases and J dropped 6 bases, with 16 bases sitting between them. The CDR3 spans 14 residues. CDR1 is ENHRY and CDR2 is SYGVKD in the germline V gene. The CDR3 region is CAISQDSVLDTQYF. CDR3 coding DNA: TGTGCCATCAGCCAGGACAGCGTTCTGGATACGCAGTATTTT.